This T cell receptor (beta chain) emerged from a study of T cells in Graves' hyperthyroidism and ophthalmopathy. Authors of the study amplified TCR beta CDR3 regions from RNA transcripts. TCR CDR3 regions were first amplified by RT-PCR with HTBI primers. TCRdb redid the calling of the multiplex PCR reads with MiXCR, one entry per CDR3 protein. Altogether fewer than 450,000 distinct CDR3 sequences are present, nearly 15% being singletons, with the ten largest covering about 20%. Reasons for excluding patients were uncontrolled infection, other autoimmune disease, pregnancy or lactation. A word on this clonotype: Its cognate antigen is unknown.

Findings of the study overall: Patients with ophthalmopathy were separated from those with stable hyperthyroidism by a 13 V-J model. Blood samples included most of the expanded thyroid clonotypes exceeding 0.001.

CDR3 length: 16 amino acids. The J segment lost 4 bases and the V segment lost 2 bases, leaving 8 bases of the junction unmatched. The germline V gene has CDR1 SGHNT and CDR2 YYREEE (reference sequence). The sample consisted of blood. V usage is TRBV5-4 and J usage is TRBJ2-1; 8 bases match TRBD2. The clonotype originates from a woman aged 55-70 years with Graves' ophthalmopathy. The CDR3 nucleotides are TGTGCCAGCAGCTTTTTGACTAGCGAGAGATACAATGAGCAGTTCTTC. This sequence encodes CASSFLTSERYNEQFF.